The 30 T cell receptor beta chains listed next were all sequenced from one sample in a study of T cell clonality in common variable immunodeficiency. These TCRs are of unknown antigen specificity. General study points: In common variable immunodeficiency, TCR beta chains reportedly carried fewer deletions and N-nucleotide insertions.

Assay used: immunoSEQ multiplex PCR; TCRdb lists only in-frame clones, some missing. The sample presents about 35,000 clones, none singletons. The sequenced sample consisted of peripheral blood mononuclear cells. Receptors originate from a human donor with common variable immunodeficiency.

With respect to this clone: The read ends 3 residues shy of where the CDR3 ends; the end is completed using the germline J gene. The chain couples TRBV5-1 to TRBJ2-7; D might be TRBD1 (5 bases). Germline-derived CDR1 and CDR2 are SGHRS and YFSETQ. Trimming took off 0 bases at V and 6 bases at J, with 10 bases between the two ends. The CDR3 is made up of 13 amino acids. CDR3 region: CASSLGGAREQYF. CDR3 DNA (partial): TGCGCCAGCAGCTTGGGTGGGGCGCGCGAG.

This clone showed up many times. The read terminates 3 residues before the CDR3 end, so the remaining end is supplied by the germline J gene. V is TRBV29-1 and J is TRBJ1-2, with TRBD1 matching 7 bases. Germline-derived CDR1 and CDR2 are SQVTM and ANQGSEA. There are 14 residues in the CDR3. J gave up 5 bases and V 0 bases, and 6 bases lay outside the gene matches. This chain's CDR3 is CSVEDTGDRYGYTF. The covered CDR3 bases are TGCAGCGTTGAAGATACAGGGGATAGATATGGC.

The sample holds many counts of this clone. Read coverage stops 3 residues before the CDR3 terminus; the germline J gene supplies the remainder. This rearrangement joins TRBV28 to TRBJ2-7; 7 bases line up with TRBD2. Germline CDR1 and CDR2: MDHEN and SYDVKM. The V gene end was trimmed by 8 bases and the J gene end by 2 bases; junction bases not matched to a gene: 9. CDR3 length equals 14 residues. The CDR3: CASPSGAPPYEQYF. The DNA read from the CDR3 is TGTGCCAGCCCTAGCGGAGCTCCCCCCTACGAG.

Comment on this clone: The CDR3 end falls 3 residues outside the read, so it is completed with the germline J gene. J is TRBJ1-3 and V is TRBV20-1; D is perhaps TRBD1 (6 bases). V was trimmed by 3 bases and J by 0 bases, leaving 12 bases between them. CDR3 size: 15 residues. The V gene's germline CDR1 is DFQATT and CDR2 SNEGSKA (reference sequence). The covered CDR3 bases are TGCAGTGCTAGCCCGACAGGAAGCTCTGGAAACACC. Translation: CSASPTGSSGNT. Given in full, the CDR3 is CSASPTGSSGNTIYF.

Of note for this clone: The read terminates 3 residues before the CDR3 end, so the remaining end is supplied by the germline J gene. The chain links TRBV11-2 to TRBJ1-2; D is ambiguous. The ends were cut back, 4 bases at V and 2 bases at J, with 11 bases in the middle. The CDR3 totals 14 residues. CDR1 SGHAT and CDR2 FQNNGV come from the germline V gene. The covered CDR3 bases are TGTGCCAGCAGCTCGTTGCAGACAAACTATGGC. Protein sequence: CASSSLQTNYG. The entire CDR3 protein reads CASSSLQTNYGYTF.

This clone was observed a few times. This may be a read error: a much more frequent sequence differs by one nucleotide. The read is 3 residues too short to cover the CDR3 end, so that end is filled in from the germline J gene. The chain joins TRBV7-9 to TRBJ1-2; D call uncertain. The CDR3 sequence is 12 residues long. Germline lookup yields CDR1 SEHNR and CDR2 FQNEAQ (reference sequence). Incomplete CDR3 DNA: TGTTCCAGCAGCTTAAAGGACTACGGC. Protein sequence: CSSSLKDYG. The CDR3 in full is CSSSLKDYGYTF.

This clone came up a few times. The CDR3 loop reads CASNNAREMDTEAFF. The DNA read from the CDR3 is TGTGCCAGCAATAACGCCAGGGAGATGGACACTGAA. The chain has TRBV7-9 and TRBJ1-1; possible D gene TRBD1, 5 bases. The read halts 3 residues ahead of the CDR3 end, with the missing end drawn from the germline J gene. Germline loops: CDR1 SEHNR, CDR2 FQNEAQ (reference sequence). Trimming removed 7 bases from V and 3 bases from J, with 18 bases in between. This CDR3 comprises 15 residues.

Comments on this clone: The read is 3 residues too short to cover the CDR3 end, so that end is filled in from the germline J gene. The chain recombines TRBV6-1 with TRBJ1-2; D remains unclear. This CDR3 has 12 residues. Germline CDR1 MNHNS, CDR2 SASEGT. Partial CDR3 DNA: TGTGCCAGCAGTGAAGGAAGGTGGGGC. It yields the protein CASSEGRWG. The CDR3 in its entirety is CASSEGRWGYTF.

This clone was detected only a few times. The read terminates 3 residues before the CDR3 end, so the remaining end is supplied by the germline J gene. The genes are TRBV7-6 and TRBJ2-1, with a weak D call TRBD2 (6 bases). The CDR3 consists of 16 residues. Trimming cost V 1 base and J 4 bases, with 14 bases left between them. CDR1 is SGHVS, CDR2 FNYEAQ, per germline. The CDR3 sequence: CASSLVRSGLYNEQFF. The sequenced part of the CDR3 DNA is TGTGCCAGCAGCTTAGTGCGTAGCGGCCTGTACAATGAG.

The CDR3 spells CASSIGGSQPQHF. The CDR3 DNA, read in part, is TGTGCCAGTAGTATCGGGGGTAGTCAGCCC. The genes are TRBV19 and TRBJ1-5; D perhaps matches TRBD1 (5 bases). The read ends 3 residues early relative to the CDR3; the germline J gene fills the gap. Trimming took 3 bases from V and 6 from J, leaving 9 bases between them. The CDR3 covers 13 residues. Germline CDR1 reads LNHDA; CDR2 reads SQIVND (reference sequence).

This clone was found many times. The CDR3 end lies 3 residues beyond the end of the read and is filled in from the germline J gene. The chain employs TRBV28 and TRBJ2-6; no firm D call. The V gene lost 6 bases and the J gene lost 1 base, with 4 bases spanning the gap. Germline V gene data show CDR1 as MDHEN and CDR2 as SYDVKM. The length of the CDR3 is 13 residues. CDR3 in amino acids: CASRSSGANVLTF. The covered CDR3 bases are TGTGCCAGCAGGTCGTCTGGGGCCAACGTC. Full variable domain (rest looked up from reference TRBV28 and TRBJ2-6): DVKVTQSSRYLVKRTGEKVFLECVQDMDHENMFWYRQDPGLGLRLIYFSYDVKMKEKGDIPEGYSVSREKKERFSLILESASTNQTSMYLCASRSSGANVLTFGAGSRLTVL.

This clone appeared many times. The read terminates 3 residues ahead of where the CDR3 ends, so the germline J gene completes it. The rearrangement links TRBV5-1 to TRBJ2-4; 7 nucleotides agree with TRBD2. Germline V gene data show CDR1 as SGHRS and CDR2 as YFSETQ. The junction had 13 bases not matched to a gene; V was cut back by 9 bases and J by 4 bases. This CDR3 has 15 amino acids. The sequenced CDR3 bases are TGCGCCATCTTAGGGGCTAGCGGCCAAAAAAACATT. Amino acids: CAILGASGQKNI. The full CDR3 protein is CAILGASGQKNIQYF.

This clone was found many times. The CDR3 end lies 3 residues beyond the end of the read and is filled in from the germline J gene. The chain employs TRBV30 and TRBJ1-1; 8 bases match TRBD1. The CDR3 runs to 15 residues. After removal of 5 bases from V and 1 base from J, the junction contained 9 bases not matched to a gene. CDR1 and CDR2 from the germline V gene are GTSNPN and SVGIG (reference sequence). The DNA read from the CDR3 is TGTGCCTGGGTCCCGGGACAGGCTCGGAACACTGAA. This encodes CAWVPGQARNTE. The entire CDR3 protein reads CAWVPGQARNTEAFF.

Concerning this clone: The read terminates 3 residues before the CDR3 end, so the remaining end is supplied by the germline J gene. V gene TRBV18 combines with J gene TRBJ2-5; D unresolved. This CDR3 has 11 amino acids. Per germline, CDR1 KGHSH and CDR2 LQKENI. Trimming removed 5 bases from V and 3 bases from J, with 4 bases in between. CDR3 residues: CASSLEETQYF. Incomplete CDR3 DNA: TGTGCCAGCTCATTAGAAGAGACC.

At least ten counts were recorded for this clone. The read terminates 3 residues ahead of where the CDR3 ends, so the germline J gene completes it. The chain recombines TRBV19 with TRBJ2-1, with TRBD2 matching 12 bases. Germline V gene data show CDR1 as LNHDA and CDR2 as SQIVND (reference sequence). V lost 6 bases, J lost 5 bases, and 2 bases stayed unmatched. CDR3 length equals 14 residues. Here the CDR3 reads CASSRTSGNNEQFF. CDR3 DNA (partial): TGTGCCAGTAGCCGGACTAGCGGGAACAATGAG. The full variable domain, in which reference TRBV19 and TRBJ2-1 provide the parts outside the CDR3, is DGGITQSPKYLFRKEGQNVTLSCEQNLNHDAMYWYRQDPGQGLRLIYYSQIVNDFQKGDIAEGYSVSREKKESFPLTVTSAQKNPTAFYLCASSRTSGNNEQFFGPGTRLTVL.

This clone was counted ten times or more. With the read ending 3 residues before the CDR3 end, the germline J gene is used to fill in that end. The chain has TRBV10-3 and TRBJ2-7; D is perhaps TRBD1 (6 bases). Germline CDR1 ENHRY, CDR2 SYGVKD. Between the trimmed V and J ends, which lost 0 bases and 2 bases, there was a span of 14 bases. The CDR3 is 16 amino acids. CDR3 residues: CAISESVGTRPYEQYF. The sequenced CDR3 bases are TGTGCCATCAGTGAGTCGGTGGGGACAAGACCCTACGAG.

In the case of this clone: The read gets to within 3 residues of the CDR3 end, and the germline J gene fills in the rest. The chain employs TRBV30 and TRBJ2-5; TRBD1 agrees at 8 bases. J gave up 3 bases and V 0 bases, and 6 bases lay outside the gene matches. The CDR3 is 15 amino acids. Germline V lookup: CDR1 GTSNPN, CDR2 SVGIG (reference sequence). The DNA read from the CDR3 is TGTGCCTGGAGTGTACCGGGACAGGTGAAAGAGACC. Translation: CAWSVPGQVKET. From start to end, the CDR3 is CAWSVPGQVKETQYF.

This clone came up many times. The missing CDR3 end, 3 residues past where the read stops, is filled in from the germline J gene. The gene calls are TRBV7-8 and TRBJ2-3; D call uncertain. CDR1 is SGHVS, CDR2 FQNEAQ, per germline. The CDR3 has 14 residues. Trimming stripped 2 bases from V and 4 bases from J, with 10 bases between. CDR3 in amino acids: CASSLTKVPDTQYF. The sequenced part of the CDR3 DNA is TGTGCCAGCAGCTTAACAAAGGTCCCAGATACG.

This clone has a handful of counts. The DNA ends 3 residues before the CDR3 does, and the rest of the CDR3 is filled in from the germline J gene. This sequence joins TRBV6-2 or TRBV6-3 and TRBJ2-7; 8 nucleotides line up with TRBD2. Germline CDR1 and CDR2: MNHEY and SVGEGT. This CDR3 is 16 amino acids long. With V trimmed by 6 bases and J by 3 bases, 13 bases remained unmatched. CDR3 amino acids: CASSRLTGTRGYEQYF. Incomplete CDR3 DNA: TGTGCCAGCAGCCGACTCACCGGGACTAGAGGCTACGAG.

The table lists this clone with many counts. The read terminates 3 residues before the CDR3 end, so the remaining end is supplied by the germline J gene. The chain has TRBV5-1 and TRBJ2-6, with TRBD1 matching over 9 bases. The CDR3 has 17 amino acids. The trim removed 6 bases at V and 4 bases at J, leaving 11 bases unmatched. Looked up from germline, CDR1 is SGHRS and CDR2 is YFSETQ. The CDR3 region is CASTPGQGSSGANVLTF. The sequenced CDR3 bases are TGCGCCAGCACCCCGGGACAGGGATCCTCCGGGGCCAACGTC.

This clone has a count of ten or more. The CDR3 extends 3 residues past the end of the read, so its final part is completed from the germline J gene. The chain carries TRBV19 and TRBJ1-5, with 12 bases fitting TRBD1. The germline gives CDR1 LNHDA, CDR2 SQIVND (reference sequence). The trim removed 4 bases at V and 5 bases at J, leaving 6 bases unmatched. CDR3 length: 16 residues. The chain's CDR3 is CASSTTGQGADQPQHF. Partial CDR3 DNA: TGTGCCAGTAGTACGACGGGACAGGGGGCCGATCAGCCC.

Judged by abundance, this clone is medium-sized. The CDR3 is cut off 3 residues early in the read; its end comes from the germline J gene. The V and J genes are TRBV15 and TRBJ2-7; D is unresolved. The CDR3 totals 16 residues. In germline, CDR1 is LNHNV, CDR2 YYDKDF (reference sequence). V was pared by 5 bases and J by 4 bases, with 21 bases between. CDR3 region: CATSSRALKADYEQYF. The CDR3 DNA, read in part, is TGTGCCACCAGCTCGAGAGCCCTCAAAGCCGATTACGAG.

With regard to this clone: The CDR3 end lies 3 residues beyond the end of the read and is filled in from the germline J gene. The chain carries TRBV19 and TRBJ2-3; TRBD2 aligns across 13 bases. Germline V gene sequence: CDR1 LNHDA, CDR2 SQIVND (reference sequence). The CDR3 consists of 15 residues. V lost 4 bases, J lost 5 bases, and 3 bases stayed unmatched. CDR3 residues: CASSRGLAGRDTQYF. CDR3 bases read: TGTGCCAGTAGTAGGGGACTAGCGGGACGAGATACG. Using reference TRBV19 and TRBJ2-3 for the parts outside the CDR3, the full variable domain is DGGITQSPKYLFRKEGQNVTLSCEQNLNHDAMYWYRQDPGQGLRLIYYSQIVNDFQKGDIAEGYSVSREKKESFPLTVTSAQKNPTAFYLCASSRGLAGRDTQYFGPGTRLTVL.

A few counts support this clone. The read falls 3 residues short of the CDR3 end, and the missing part is taken from the germline J gene. V is TRBV19 and J is TRBJ2-7, with a tentative D call TRBD2 (6 bases). The ends were cut back, 3 bases at V and 2 bases at J, with 14 bases in the middle. Germline assignment: CDR1 LNHDA and CDR2 SQIVND (reference sequence). The CDR3 length is 15 residues. The CDR3 here is CASSIEASVAYEQYF. CDR3 DNA, as far as it was read: TGTGCCAGTAGTATTGAGGCTAGCGTCGCCTACGAG.

Ten or more counts support this clone. The sequenced CDR3 bases are TGTGCCTGGAGCCGTAGCGTAAATGAAAAA. This gives the protein CAWSRSVNEK. The full CDR3 reads CAWSRSVNEKLFF. The gene calls are TRBV30 and TRBJ1-4, with no clear D. Read coverage stops 3 residues before the CDR3 terminus; the germline J gene supplies the remainder. Trimming cost V 3 bases and J 5 bases, with 10 bases left between them. The germline V gene has CDR1 GTSNPN and CDR2 SVGIG (reference sequence). The CDR3 totals 13 residues.

A few counts support this clone. The read comes to an end 3 residues before the CDR3 does, leaving the germline J gene to fill in the end. V and J are TRBV2 and TRBJ1-6, with TRBD1 as a possible D gene (6 bases). In germline, CDR1 is SNHLY, CDR2 FYNNEI. V lost 1 base and J 7 bases, leaving 17 bases between the germline ends. There are 17 residues in the CDR3. The CDR3 bases that were read are TGTGCCAGCAGTGAAGAGGTTCGGGGGGCGCAAAATTCACCC. Its translation is CASSEEVRGAQNSP. The whole CDR3 protein reads CASSEEVRGAQNSPLHF.

This clone was counted between two and nine times. The CDR3: CASSFGSTGVYEQYF. The CDR3 DNA, read in part, is TGTGCCAGCAGCTTCGGCTCAACAGGGGTCTACGAG. This chain joins TRBV7-3 and TRBJ2-7, with 7 bases that match TRBD1. The missing CDR3 end, 3 residues past where the read stops, is filled in from the germline J gene. Germline assignment: CDR1 SGHTA and CDR2 FQGTGA. This CDR3 has 15 amino acids. V shed 3 bases and J 3 bases; nucleotides not matched to a gene: 8.

This clone was counted at least ten times. With the read ending 3 residues before the CDR3 end, the germline J gene is used to fill in that end. This chain links TRBV10-3 with TRBJ2-7, with TRBD1 as a possible D gene (5 bases). The germline V and J ends were trimmed by 6 bases and 5 bases, with 14 bases remaining between them. The germline gives CDR1 ENHRY, CDR2 SYGVKD. This CDR3 comprises 13 residues. This CDR3 is CAIRHRKIDEQYF. Incomplete CDR3 DNA: TGTGCCATCAGACACAGGAAAATCGACGAG.

Remarks on this clone: The CDR3 end is not reached by the read, which stops 3 residues before it; the germline J gene fills it in. The rearrangement links TRBV7-2 to TRBJ1-3; D might be TRBD1 (6 bases). Germline V gene data show CDR1 as SGHTA and CDR2 as FQGNSA. This CDR3 has 14 amino acids. Deletions cut 5 bases from V and 7 bases from J, with 15 bases between. Partial CDR3 DNA: TGTGCCAGCAGCGGACCGGGACACGGTAACACC. Protein sequence: CASSGPGHGNT. The full CDR3 reads CASSGPGHGNTIYF.

Many counts were recorded for this clone. The CDR3 extends 3 residues past the end of the read, so its final part is completed from the germline J gene. The rearrangement uses TRBV5-5 and TRBJ1-1; D possibly corresponds to TRBD1 (5 bases). The CDR3 runs 14 residues. Trimming cost V 7 bases and J 2 bases, with 15 bases left between them. The V gene's germline CDR1 is SGHKS and CDR2 YYEKEE (reference sequence). CDR3 DNA (partial): TGTGCCAGCGACAAGGGTCAGGGTAACACTGAA. Translated, it gives CASDKGQGNTE. In full, the CDR3 is CASDKGQGNTEAFF.